This T cell receptor beta chain was profiled in a study of siplizumab effects on memory and regulatory T cells. Study-level findings and limits: Greater diversity than memory cells seemed evident in naive T cells, which also appeared to be major alloresponse contributors.

Note on this clone: What it binds is not known.

Germline V gene lookup returns CDR1 SEHNR and CDR2 FQNEAQ (reference sequence). Trimming took 4 bases from V and 0 from J; bases not matched to a gene: 6. This CDR3 region has 17 residues. Sequenced by immunoSEQ multiplex PCR; TCRdb stores in-frame clones only, minus some. The sample holds about 120,000 clones; roughly 94% are singletons and the top ten take roughly 1.5%. The chain recombines TRBV7-9 with TRBJ2-1, with 10 positions matching TRBD2. This TCR came from a human donor in good health. Input material: non-Treg CD4+ T cells sorted from blood. The CDR3 DNA reads as TGTGCCAGCAGCTCCTATGGACTAGCGGACTCCTACAATGAGCAGTTCTTC. Its protein product is CASSSYGLADSYNEQFF.